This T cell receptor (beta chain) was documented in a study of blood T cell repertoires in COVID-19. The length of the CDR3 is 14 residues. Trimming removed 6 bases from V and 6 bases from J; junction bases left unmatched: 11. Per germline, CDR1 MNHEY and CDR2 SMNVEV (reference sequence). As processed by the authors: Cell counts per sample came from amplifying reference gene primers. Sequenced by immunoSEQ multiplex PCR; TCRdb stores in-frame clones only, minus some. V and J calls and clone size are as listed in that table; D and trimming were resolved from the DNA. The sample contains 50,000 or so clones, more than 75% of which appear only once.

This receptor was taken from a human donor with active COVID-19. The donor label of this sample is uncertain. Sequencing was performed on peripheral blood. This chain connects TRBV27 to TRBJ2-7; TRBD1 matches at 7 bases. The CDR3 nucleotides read TGTGCCAGCAGGGGAAGGGGGCGGGCGAGCGAGCAGTACTTC. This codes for CASRGRGRASEQYF.